The next 8 T cell receptor beta chains were all read from a single sample in a study of cytomegalovirus exposure and HLA in healthy donors. The primer mix had 60 Vbeta and 13 Jbeta primers. Repertoires were generated with immunoSEQ multiplex PCR, while TCRdb's copy carries only in-frame clones and drops some. The sample shows roughly 130,000 clones, about 66% of them seen only once. The specimen sequenced was PBMCs. Receptors originate from a man aged 25-40 years in good health and CMV-seropositive.

The J gene is TRBJ2-3, the V gene TRBV29-1; 7 bases are a match to TRBD1. V was clipped by 3 bases and J by 3 bases; unmatched bases: 3. The CDR3 extends over 13 amino acids. Germline CDR1 reads SQVTM; CDR2 reads ANQGSEA. The DNA of the CDR3 is TGCAGCGTTGAGGGGACAGAAACAGATACGCAGTATTTT. Translation gives CSVEGTETDTQYF.

The chain couples TRBV7-8 to TRBJ2-7; weak D call: TRBD2 (5 bases). Germline assignment: CDR1 SGHVS and CDR2 FQNEAQ. Trimming shortened V by 0 bases and J by 7 bases, and 16 bases separated the two germline ends. The CDR3 sequence is 15 residues long. The CDR3 region is CASSLARVLAREQYF. DNA of the CDR3: TGTGCCAGCAGCTTAGCGCGGGTCTTAGCACGGGAGCAGTACTTC.

V usage is TRBV28 and J usage is TRBJ2-5, with 11 bases matching TRBD2. The germline V gene encodes CDR1 MDHEN and CDR2 SYDVKM. V dropped 10 bases and J dropped 2; count of bases not matched to a gene: 15. The CDR3 contains 17 residues. CDR3 protein: CATRGPVGTSGQETQYF. The CDR3 DNA follows: TGTGCCACTAGAGGGCCAGTCGGGACTAGCGGACAAGAGACCCAGTACTTC.

V gene TRBV5-1 combines with J gene TRBJ1-3; possibly TRBD1 for D (6 bases). The V gene's germline CDR1 is SGHRS and CDR2 YFSETQ. V gave up 1 base and J gave up 6 bases, with 8 bases separating them. The CDR3 contains 13 residues. CDR3 amino acids: CASSLSGVNTIYF. The CDR3, as DNA: TGCGCCAGCAGCTTGTCAGGGGTAAACACCATATATTTT.

The chain couples TRBV5-6 to TRBJ2-1; 12 positions agree with TRBD2. CDR3 length equals 15 residues. V lost 2 bases, J lost 9 bases, and 6 bases stayed unmatched. CDR1 SGHDT and CDR2 YYEEEE come from the germline V gene. Written as DNA, the CDR3 is TGTGCCAGCAGCTTTCCGACTAGCGGGAGCAGTGAGCAGTTCTTC. Protein sequence: CASSFPTSGSSEQFF.

J is TRBJ1-1 and V is TRBV28; tentative D call: TRBD1 (5 bases). CDR1 and CDR2 from the germline V gene are MDHEN and SYDVKM. This CDR3 has 13 amino acids. The ends were cut back, 1 base at V and 8 bases at J, with 11 bases in the middle. CDR3 sequence (DNA): TGTGCCAGCAGTTTATTAGACAGACAAGAAGCTTTCTTT. Translating gives CASSLLDRQEAFF.

The chain uses TRBV18 and TRBJ2-1, with 10 bases aligning to TRBD1. This CDR3 has 14 residues. With 2 bases clipped from V and 15 bases from J, the junction kept 10 bases outside the gene matches. Germline V gene data show CDR1 as KGHSH and CDR2 as LQKENI. The CDR3 region is CASSPDRQGAFGFF. CDR3 sequence (DNA): TGTGCCAGCTCACCAGACCGACAGGGGGCGTTTGGGTTCTTC.

A single count supports this clone. The gene calls are TRBV19 and TRBJ2-5; D is possibly TRBD1 (6 bases). Germline CDR1 and CDR2: LNHDA and SQIVND (reference sequence). The germline V and J ends were trimmed by 6 bases and 2 bases, with 10 bases remaining between them. The length of the CDR3 is 13 residues. The CDR3 loop is CASSRGEQETQYF. The CDR3 DNA reads TGTGCCAGTAGCAGGGGCGAACAAGAGACCCAGTACTTC.